Presented here are 7 T cell receptor beta chains from one specimen sequenced in a study of cytomegalovirus exposure and HLA in healthy donors. Measured with immunoSEQ multiplex PCR; TCRdb has only the in-frame clones, and not every one. The data contain some 140,000 clones, 75% to 90% of them singletons. Sequencing was carried out using PBMCs. These receptors were obtained from a man younger than 35 in good health and CMV-seropositive.

J is TRBJ1-2 and V is TRBV7-2, with D unclear. Per germline, CDR1 SGHTA and CDR2 FQGNSA. The CDR3 is 12 amino acids. V shed 3 bases and J shed 6 bases, with 8 bases lying between them. This CDR3 reads CASSFGRDGYTF. CDR3 DNA: TGTGCCAGCAGCTTTGGGAGGGATGGCTACACCTTC.

The chain is built from TRBV7-9 and TRBJ2-3, with D hard to call. Germline CDR1 SEHNR, CDR2 FQNEAQ (reference sequence). V shed 7 bases and J shed 6 bases, with 8 bases lying between them. The CDR3 is 11 residues long. The CDR3 coding sequence is TGTGCCAGCACCCCCGGGGATACGCAGTATTTT. It codes for CASTPGDTQYF.

This chain uses TRBV5-4 with TRBJ2-1; a weak D match, TRBD1 (5 bases). Germline CDR1 reads SGHNT; CDR2 reads YYREEE (reference sequence). The V gene lost 4 bases and the J gene lost 7 bases, with 6 bases spanning the gap. The CDR3 has 11 amino acids. Here the CDR3 reads CASSRGNEQFF. Here the CDR3 DNA reads TGTGCCAGCAGCAGGGGAAATGAGCAGTTCTTC.

CDR3 in amino acids: CASSYDVLSSYNSPLHF. The CDR3 DNA follows: TGCGCCAGCAGTTATGATGTCCTGAGCTCCTATAATTCACCCCTCCACTTT. The rearrangement links TRBV10-2 to TRBJ1-6; D remains unclear. The germline V gene has CDR1 WSHSY and CDR2 SAAADI. This CDR3 has 17 residues. V was clipped by 5 bases and J by 0 bases, with 14 bases between them.

The table lists this clone with a count of one. The chain employs TRBV2 and TRBJ2-7, with 7 nucleotides matching TRBD2. Per the germline V gene, CDR1 is SNHLY and CDR2 is FYNNEI. CDR3 length equals 11 residues. V dropped 7 bases and J dropped 12; count of bases not matched to a gene: 9. The CDR3 bases are TGTGCCAGCATCGAGGGGAGGGCTGGGTACTTC. Translated: CASIEGRAGYF.

The chain recombines TRBV11-2 with TRBJ2-1; D not resolved. The CDR3 has 13 residues. The ends were cut back, 0 bases at V and 9 bases at J, with 9 bases in the middle. Germline V CDR1 and CDR2: SGHAT, FQNNGV. The CDR3 here is CASSLDGRGEQFF. The CDR3 DNA sequence: TGTGCCAGCAGCTTAGATGGCCGCGGTGAGCAGTTCTTC.

The chain couples TRBV7-2 to TRBJ2-2; maybe TRBD2 (6 bases). V dropped 4 bases and J dropped 1 base, with 13 bases sitting between them. This CDR3 spans 16 amino acids. Germline V gene data show CDR1 as SGHTA and CDR2 as FQGNSA. CDR3 DNA: TGTGCCAGCAGCTCGAGGACTACCCAGAACACCGGGGAGCTGTTTTTT. Protein: CASSSRTTQNTGELFF. Variable domain in full (rest from reference TRBV7-2 and TRBJ2-2): GAGVSQSPSNKVTEKGKDVELRCDPISGHTALYWYRQSLGQGLEFLIYFQGNSAPDKSGLPSDRFSAERTGGSVSTLTIQRTQQEDSAVYLCASSSRTTQNTGELFFGEGSRLTVL.